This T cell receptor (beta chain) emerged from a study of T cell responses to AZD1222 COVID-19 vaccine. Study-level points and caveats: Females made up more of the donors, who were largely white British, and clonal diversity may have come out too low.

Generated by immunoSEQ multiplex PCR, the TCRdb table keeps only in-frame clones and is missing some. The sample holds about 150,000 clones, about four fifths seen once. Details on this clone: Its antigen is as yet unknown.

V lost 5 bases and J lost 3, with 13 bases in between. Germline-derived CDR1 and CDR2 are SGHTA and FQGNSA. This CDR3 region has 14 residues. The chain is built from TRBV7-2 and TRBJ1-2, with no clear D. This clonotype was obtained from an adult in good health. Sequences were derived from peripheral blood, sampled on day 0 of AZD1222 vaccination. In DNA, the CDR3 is TGTGCCAGCAGCCCTTCGGAGCCAGACTATGGCTACACCTTC. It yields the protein CASSPSEPDYGYTF.